The rows below give T cell receptor beta chains drawn from one sample of a study of shared clonotypes between healthy human individuals. Clones were read by immunoSEQ multiplex PCR, and TCRdb kept only the in-frame ones, dropping some. This table has roughly 2,000,000 clones, around 93% appearing once. Sequencing was carried out using naive CD8+ T cells from PBMCs. Every receptor here comes from a man aged 18 to 29 in good health. Some clones in this sample may be carry-over from other donors' samples. The CDR3 runs from the conserved cysteine through the conserved F or W. Fields, in order: D gene, V gene, J gene, clone size, CDR3 protein, CDR3 DNA. D genes are given only for firm matches. The size of a clone is reported for some rows only, either as once, few or many, or as a class for expanded clones.

NA	TRBV27	TRBJ2-7	NA	CASSLTVHYEQYF	TGTGCCAGCAGTTTGACAGTGCACTACGAGCAGTACTTC
NA	TRBV9	TRBJ1-2	once	CASSVGTQGAGGYTF	TGTGCCAGCAGCGTAGGGACCCAGGGAGCTGGTGGCTACACCTTC
TRBD1	TRBV7-9	TRBJ1-2	NA	CASSLPGQGAPANYGYTF	TGTGCCAGCAGCCTACCGGGACAGGGTGCACCAGCTAACTATGGCTACACCTTC
NA	TRBV30	TRBJ2-7	NA	CAWSRSSYEQYF	TGTGCCTGGAGTAGGAGCTCCTACGAGCAGTACTTC
TRBD2	TRBV2	TRBJ2-1	NA	CASSATSGRSLGGEQFF	TGTGCCAGCAGTGCGACTAGCGGGAGAAGTTTGGGAGGTGAGCAGTTCTTC
TRBD2	TRBV4-1	TRBJ2-3	NA	CASSQLRGLAQDTQYF	TGCGCCAGCAGCCAACTTCGAGGACTAGCCCAGGATACGCAGTATTTT
NA	TRBV6-1	TRBJ1-1	NA	CASKGFGHTEAFF	TGTGCCAGCAAGGGTTTCGGCCACACTGAAGCTTTCTTT
NA	TRBV28	TRBJ1-1	once	CASSLVGGPQGINTEAFF	TGTGCCAGCAGTTTAGTCGGTGGCCCCCAAGGGATTAACACTGAAGCTTTCTTT
NA	TRBV7-9	TRBJ1-5	NA	CASSLVGYSNQPQHF	TGTGCCAGCAGCTTGGTCGGATATAGCAATCAGCCCCAGCATTTT
NA	TRBV19	TRBJ1-1	NA	CASSIGPMNTEAFF	TGTGCCAGTAGTATAGGACCCATGAACACTGAAGCTTTCTTT
NA	TRBV5-4	TRBJ2-1	NA	CASSLGQGQVNEQFF	TGTGCCAGCAGCTTGGGTCAGGGGCAAGTCAATGAGCAGTTCTTC
TRBD2	TRBV11-2	TRBJ2-1	NA	CASSFPLAGAEQFF	TGTGCCAGCAGCTTTCCCCTAGCGGGAGCTGAGCAGTTCTTC
NA	TRBV6-1	TRBJ2-7	NA	CASSEKPGFSYEQYF	TGTGCCAGCAGTGAAAAGCCGGGGTTCTCCTACGAGCAGTACTTC
NA	TRBV30	TRBJ2-5	NA	CAWSGRGQETQYF	TGTGCCTGGAGTGGGAGGGGGCAAGAGACCCAGTACTTC